The 22 T cell receptor beta chains below all came from one sample that was sequenced in a study of blood T cells in healthy people across ages. Alongside a J-beta primer mix, a sample-barcoded 5' primer served in a second PCR lasting roughly 6 to 11 cycles. TCRdb re-analysed the 5' RACE reads in MiXCR, keeping a single row per CDR3 protein. The table shows about 280,000 distinct CDR3 sequences, with about 25% occurring only once. Material: blood. These receptor sequences come from a woman between 70 and 85 years old in good health.

This chain links TRBV6-5 with TRBJ1-4; TRBD1 might be the D (5 bases). CDR1 is MNHEY, CDR2 SVGAGI, per germline. This CDR3 comprises 15 residues. V lost 0 bases and J lost 7, with 12 bases in between. The chain's CDR3 is CASSYSRDASEKLFF. The CDR3 nucleotides are TGTGCCAGCAGTTACTCGAGGGACGCATCTGAAAAACTGTTTTTT.

The V gene is TRBV4-1, the J gene TRBJ2-1, with unresolved D. Per germline, CDR1 MGHRA and CDR2 YSYEKL. CDR3 length: 13 residues. Trimming removed 6 bases from V and 4 bases from J, with 10 bases in between. The CDR3: CASSAWVYNEQFF. In DNA form, the CDR3 reads TGCGCCAGCAGTGCATGGGTGTACAATGAGCAGTTCTTC.

This chain uses TRBV7-2 with TRBJ1-1; D is ambiguous. The CDR3 has 14 residues. V gave up 1 base and J gave up 0 bases, with 6 bases separating them. Germline CDR1 and CDR2: SGHTA and FQGNSA. The CDR3 loop is CASSLDSMNTEAFF. The CDR3 nucleotides read TGTGCCAGCAGCTTAGACAGCATGAACACTGAAGCTTTCTTT.

The chain has TRBV4-1 and TRBJ2-7, with a tentative D call TRBD2 (6 bases). The CDR3 is 15 amino acids. V lost 6 bases and J 2 bases, leaving 17 bases between the germline ends. CDR1 and CDR2 from the germline V gene are MGHRA and YSYEKL. The CDR3 DNA reads as TGCGCCAGCAGTTCTACGGGGGACTGGGCCTACGAGCAGTACTTC. Translating it yields CASSSTGDWAYEQYF.

For the CDR3, the DNA is TGCAGCGTTTTTTCCTACCCACTAGCGGGGGTACAAGAGACCCAGTACTTC. It codes for CSVFSYPLAGVQETQYF. V gene TRBV29-1 combines with J gene TRBJ2-7; 11 positions agree with TRBD2. Matching the DNA end better, TRBJ2-5 makes the J call doubtful. Germline values: CDR1 SQVTM, CDR2 ANQGSEA. The CDR3 contains 17 residues.

This clonotype was observed a handful of times. V gene TRBV15 combines with J gene TRBJ2-5, with D possibly being TRBD1 (6 bases). The CDR3 extends over 15 amino acids. Trimming removed 0 bases from V and 1 base from J, with 9 bases in between. Germline assignment: CDR1 LNHNV and CDR2 YYDKDF (reference sequence). CDR3 DNA sequence: TGTGCCACCAGCAGAGAGGGGACAACCCAAGAGACCCAGTACTTC. It yields the protein CATSREGTTQETQYF.

This clonotype was detected a few times. The chain combines TRBV12-3 or TRBV12-4 with TRBJ2-3; D not resolved. The ends were cut back, 6 bases at V and 5 bases at J, with 18 bases in the middle. The CDR3 consists of 15 residues. Written as DNA, the CDR3 is TGTGCCAGCAGCCGAACACAGAGAACTAAAGATACGCAGTATTTT. Protein product: CASSRTQRTKDTQYF.

The rearrangement links TRBV20-1 to TRBJ2-5; TRBD2 matches 11 bases. Trimming cost V 3 bases and J 1 base; bases outside gene matches: 4. CDR1 DFQATT and CDR2 SNEGSKA come from the germline V gene (reference sequence). The CDR3 loop spans 15 amino acids. The DNA for the CDR3 is TGCAGTGCTAGTCCGGGACTAGCGGTCCAAGAGACCCAGTACTTC. As protein: CSASPGLAVQETQYF.

This chain joins TRBV5-1 and TRBJ2-3; 9 nucleotides line up with TRBD1. CDR1 is SGHRS and CDR2 is YFSETQ in the germline V gene. The length of the CDR3 is 15 residues. J lost 3 bases, V lost 3 bases, and 5 bases had no gene match. This chain's CDR3 is CASSSYRGQTDTQYF. In nucleotides, the CDR3 is TGCGCCAGCAGCTCCTACAGGGGGCAGACAGATACGCAGTATTTT. Full variable domain (remainder filled in from reference TRBV5-1 and TRBJ2-3): KAGVTQTPRYLIKTRGQQVTLSCSPISGHRSVSWYQQTPGQGLQFLFEYFSETQRNKGNFPGRFSGRQFSNSRSEMNVSTLELGDSALYLCASSSYRGQTDTQYFGPGTRLTVL.

The V gene is TRBV20-1, the J gene TRBJ2-5; perhaps D is TRBD1 or TRBD2 (5 bases each). Germline V gene lookup returns CDR1 DFQATT and CDR2 SNEGSKA (reference sequence). Trimming pared 6 bases from V and 9 bases from J, leaving 23 bases between. The CDR3 loop spans 14 amino acids. In DNA form, the CDR3 reads TGCAGTGCCCGGGGACCAGCGTCAGGTCTGGCCCAGTACTTC. It is translated as CSARGPASGLAQYF.

The V and J genes are TRBV28 and TRBJ1-1, with D perhaps TRBD1 (5 bases). The V gene's germline CDR1 is MDHEN and CDR2 SYDVKM. The germline V and J ends were trimmed by 6 bases and 1 base, with 18 bases remaining between them. The CDR3 is 16 amino acids. Here the CDR3 reads CASRVGGRRGNTEAFF. The DNA of the CDR3 is TGTGCCAGCAGAGTAGGAGGGAGGAGGGGGAACACTGAAGCTTTCTTT.

In its sample, this clonotype was seen many times. This chain joins TRBV16 and TRBJ2-7; TRBD1 is a possible D gene (5 bases). V shed 2 bases and J shed 2 bases, with 10 bases lying between them. CDR1 is KGHSY, CDR2 FQNENV, per germline. The CDR3 sequence is 14 residues long. For the CDR3, the DNA is TGTGCCAGCAGCCAAGGGGCAGGGACCTACGAGCAGTACTTC. Amino acid sequence: CASSQGAGTYEQYF.

This clonotype was seen only a few times. The V and J genes are TRBV29-1 and TRBJ2-5; 7 nucleotides agree with TRBD1. The CDR3 loop spans 14 amino acids. The ends lost 6 bases at V and 2 bases at J; junction bases unmatched: 9. Germline-derived CDR1 and CDR2 are SQVTM and ANQGSEA. CDR3 sequence (DNA): TGCAGCGTGGGCAGGGGGAACTTTCAAGAGACCCAGTACTTC. Protein product: CSVGRGNFQETQYF.

This clonotype was counted only a few times. This CDR3 is CSVSLGASPDTIYF. The DNA for the CDR3 is TGCAGCGTGTCGCTTGGGGCATCCCCGGACACCATATATTTT. The chain couples TRBV29-1 to TRBJ1-3, with D possibly TRBD1 on 5 matching bases. The germline V gene encodes CDR1 SQVTM and CDR2 ANQGSEA. The CDR3 is made up of 14 amino acids. Trimming pared 6 bases from V and 8 bases from J, leaving 20 bases between. The full variable domain, completed using reference TRBV29-1 and TRBJ1-3, is SAVISQKPSRDICQRGTSLTIQCQVDSQVTMMFWYRQQPGQSLTLIATANQGSEATYESGFVIDKFPISRPNLTFSTLTVSNMSPEDSSIYLCSVSLGASPDTIYFGEGSWLTVV.

As regards this clonotype: It may be a read error: a sequence one base away is much more abundant. The gene calls are TRBV29-1 and TRBJ2-5; 7 nucleotides agree with TRBD2. CDR1 and CDR2 (germline): SQVTM, ANQGSEA. CDR3 length: 12 residues. V lost 7 bases to trimming and J lost 3 bases; unmatched junction nucleotides: 5. CDR3 sequence: CSAVGTKETQYF. The CDR3 nucleotides read TGCAGCGCTGTGGGGACTAAAGAGACCCAGTACTTC.

V usage is TRBV20-1 and J usage is TRBJ2-1, with 14 bases matching TRBD2. CDR3 length: 16 amino acids. Germline lookup yields CDR1 DFQATT and CDR2 SNEGSKA (reference sequence). Germline trimming cut 3 bases from V and 8 bases from J; bases unmatched to any gene: 9. The CDR3 spells CSASSPGLAGVHEQFF. CDR3 in DNA: TGCAGTGCTAGCTCTCCGGGACTAGCGGGAGTTCATGAGCAGTTCTTC.

This clonotype was detected only a few times. V and J are TRBV6-1 and TRBJ1-4; D possibly corresponds to TRBD1 (6 bases). The CDR3 is 15 residues long. The V end was cut by 4 bases, the J end by 1 base, with 10 bases between. Germline V lookup: CDR1 MNHNS, CDR2 SASEGT. The chain's CDR3 is CASSGGGLTNEKLFF. DNA of the CDR3: TGTGCCAGCAGTGGGGGGGGCTTAACTAATGAAAAACTGTTTTTT.

The CDR3 region has the DNA TGTGCCAGCAGCCCGGACAGAAATTCACCCCTCCACTTT. Its translation is CASSPDRNSPLHF. The chain combines TRBV6-5 with TRBJ1-6; the D gene is possibly TRBD1 (6 bases). The germline gives CDR1 MNHEY, CDR2 SVGAGI. V dropped 6 bases and J dropped 7 bases, with 10 bases sitting between them. This CDR3 has 13 residues.

The J gene is TRBJ2-5, the V gene TRBV11-2, with TRBD2 identical over 11 bases. The germline CDR1 and CDR2 sequences are SGHAT and FQNNGV. The CDR3 runs 18 residues. Trimming removed 5 bases from V and 2 bases from J; junction bases left unmatched: 13. In DNA, the CDR3 is TGTGCCAGCAGCCCAAACGGGCTAGCGGGAGGCGTACAAGAGACCCAGTACTTC. Translated: CASSPNGLAGGVQETQYF.

This clonotype has just a few counts. The chain uses TRBV6-1 and TRBJ2-5; D is ambiguous. The J call may be wrong; the DNA end is better matched by TRBJ2-1. Germline V CDR1 and CDR2: MNHNS, SASEGT. The CDR3 contains 14 residues. The CDR3, as DNA: TGTGCCAGCAGTGAAAGTGGCGTCTACAATGAGCAGTTCTTC. It is translated as CASSESGVYNEQFF.

The J gene is TRBJ2-1, the V gene TRBV7-9; no definite D call. The CDR3 loop spans 12 amino acids. Germline CDR1 SEHNR, CDR2 FQNEAQ (reference sequence). Trimming stripped 1 base from V and 9 bases from J, with 7 bases between. The CDR3 nucleotides read TGTGCCAGCAGCTTAGAGTTTGGTGAGCAGTTCTTC. It yields the protein CASSLEFGEQFF. The complete variable domain, with remaining parts taken from reference TRBV7-9 and TRBJ2-1, reads DTGVSQNPRHKITKRGQNVTFRCDPISEHNRLYWYRQTLGQGPEFLTYFQNEAQLEKSRLLSDRFSAERPKGSFSTLEIQRTEQGDSAMYLCASSLEFGEQFFGPGTRLTVL.

The chain uses TRBV10-3 and TRBJ2-7; weak D call: TRBD1 (6 bases). This CDR3 has 13 residues. Trimming shortened V by 3 bases and J by 2 bases, and 8 bases separated the two germline ends. CDR1 is ENHRY and CDR2 is SYGVKD in the germline V gene. CDR3 in amino acids: CAISDRTAYEQYF. CDR3 nucleotide sequence: TGTGCCATCAGTGACCGGACAGCCTACGAGCAGTACTTC.